This TCR beta chain was retrieved from a study of PD-1 blockade in classical Hodgkin lymphoma. Germline V gene lookup returns CDR1 SGHRS and CDR2 YFSETQ. The CDR3 contains 16 residues. The ends were cut back, 6 bases at V and 2 bases at J, with 21 bases in the middle. TCRdb keeps only in-frame clones here, not all; method: immunoSEQ multiplex PCR. Of approximately 96,000 clones in the sample, about 92% are singletons; the top ten hold around 2%. Study outcomes and limitations: Relapsed/refractory patients reportedly had the lowest baseline TCR diversity, below newly diagnosed patients, who were below healthy donors. Patients starting nivolumab less than 1 year after ASCT had lower diversity and were excluded from later analyses. The origin of the repertoire differences remains undefined, with disease activity or prior therapy as possible causes.

Concerning this clone: The antigen remains unidentified.

Time point in this sample: cycle 4 day 1 (C4D1), after less than 7 weeks of nivolumab. Each patient relapsed following autologous stem cell transplantation, and prior brentuximab vedotin exposure differed. The TCR sequence derives from a human donor with classical Hodgkin lymphoma. V gene TRBV5-1 combines with J gene TRBJ2-7; D gene unclear. The source was peripheral blood mononuclear cells (PBMCs), collected before the fourth cycle of nivolumab. The CDR3 nucleotides read TGCGCCAGCATGAAGGTAGCCGGCGCTTTTGCCTACGAGCAGTACTTC. This translates into CASMKVAGAFAYEQYF. Based on the CDR3 plus reference TRBV5-1 and TRBJ2-7, the full variable domain is KAGVTQTPRYLIKTRGQQVTLSCSPISGHRSVSWYQQTPGQGLQFLFEYFSETQRNKGNFPGRFSGRQFSNSRSEMNVSTLELGDSALYLCASMKVAGAFAYEQYFGPGTRLTVT.